Shown below are 6 T cell receptor beta chains from a single sample sequenced in a study of T cell responses to AZD1222 COVID-19 vaccine. Produced via immunoSEQ multiplex PCR; TCRdb's table is partial and in-frame only. The table includes over 100,000 clones, more than 90% detected once. Sequenced material: peripheral blood, taken on day 0 of AZD1222 vaccination. All receptors derive from an adult in good health.

The V and J genes are TRBV7-8 and TRBJ1-2, with D perhaps matching TRBD1 (5 bases). The V end lost 1 base, the J end lost 5 bases, and 20 bases lay between the germline ends. Germline V CDR1 and CDR2: SGHVS, FQNEAQ. The CDR3 is 17 residues long. This CDR3 reads CASSLVLRGTQIYGYTF. In nucleotides, the CDR3 is TGTGCCAGCAGCTTAGTACTCCGGGGGACTCAAATTTATGGCTACACCTTC.

The chain links TRBV19 to TRBJ1-6; 11 nucleotides agree with TRBD1. The CDR3 is made up of 17 amino acids. Germline-derived CDR1 and CDR2 are LNHDA and SQIVND (reference sequence). Trimming at V came to 6 bases and at J to 6 bases, leaving 10 bases not matched to a gene. The CDR3 spells CASRSPGQGAFNSPLHF. CDR3 sequence (DNA): TGTGCCAGTAGGTCCCCCGGACAGGGGGCCTTTAATTCACCCCTCCACTTT.

The chain combines TRBV19 with TRBJ2-1; no definite D call. The CDR3 sequence is 12 residues long. Germline assignment: CDR1 LNHDA and CDR2 SQIVND (reference sequence). The ends were cut back, 1 base at V and 6 bases at J, with 4 bases in the middle. In nucleotides, the CDR3 is TGTGCCAGTAGTATAGGTCGCAATGAGCAGTTCTTC. This translates into CASSIGRNEQFF.

This rearrangement joins TRBV7-8 to TRBJ1-5; TRBD1 might be the D (6 bases). Germline V gene data show CDR1 as SGHVS and CDR2 as FQNEAQ. V was cut by 5 bases and J by 5 bases, with 16 bases left in between. This CDR3 comprises 15 residues. The CDR3 sequence is CASSTQGQSYQPQHF. CDR3 nucleotide sequence: TGTGCCAGCAGCACCCAAGGACAGTCTTATCAGCCCCAGCATTTT.

The chain has TRBV28 and TRBJ2-7; 7 positions match TRBD1. The germline V gene has CDR1 MDHEN and CDR2 SYDVKM. V gave up 5 bases and J gave up 2 bases; unmatched junction bases: 12. This CDR3 is 16 amino acids long. The CDR3 coding sequence is TGTGCCAGCAGTATCGTCGACAGGGCCGCCACCTACGAGCAGTACTTC. Its translation is CASSIVDRAATYEQYF.

The rearrangement uses TRBV9 and TRBJ2-3, with 9 bases aligning to TRBD2. The CDR3 contains 15 residues. Germline CDR1 is SGDLS and CDR2 is YYNGEE. The ends lost 4 bases at V and 5 bases at J; junction bases unmatched: 8. The CDR3 bases are TGTGCCAGCAGCCCGCGCGGCGGGGGGGTAGATACGCAGTATTTT. Its protein product is CASSPRGGGVDTQYF.